The present TCR beta chain was sequenced within a study of CD8 T cells in ankylosing spondylitis. Using its own MiXCR run on the 5' RACE reads, TCRdb lists one record per CDR3 protein. The sample includes 200,000 to 250,000 distinct CDR3 sequences, roughly a tenth of them seen just once. This clonotype turned up a few times. CDR1 is SGHRS and CDR2 is YFSETQ in the germline V gene. The CDR3 has 13 residues. V lost 4 bases and J 5 bases, leaving 10 bases between the germline ends. This TCR derives from a male donor with ankylosing spondylitis or in good health (not recorded which). The sequenced sample was blood, either unsorted or a sorted T cell fraction (not recorded which). This chain joins TRBV5-1 and TRBJ2-1, with no clear D. CDR3 coding DNA: TGCGCCAGCAGCGCAAATACGGACAATGAGCAGTTCTTC. Residues: CASSANTDNEQFF. Together with reference TRBV5-1 and TRBJ2-1, the CDR3 gives the full variable domain: KAGVTQTPRYLIKTRGQQVTLSCSPISGHRSVSWYQQTPGQGLQFLFEYFSETQRNKGNFPGRFSGRQFSNSRSEMNVSTLELGDSALYLCASSANTDNEQFFGPGTRLTVL.